A selection of T cell receptor beta chains follows, all from one sample in a study of T and B cells in COVID-19 patients. TCRdb fed the multiplex PCR reads into MiXCR, producing one record per CDR3 protein. This table has 15,000 to 20,000 distinct CDR3 sequences, roughly 36% appearing once. The specimen sequenced was blood. These receptors all come from a human donor with active COVID-19. CDR3s include the opening cysteine and the closing phenylalanine or tryptophan. Each record gives: clone size, J gene, V gene, D gene, CDR3 protein, CDR3 DNA. D genes are given only for firm matches. Clone size is given for some rows only: seen once, a few or many times, or a class if the clone is expanded.

clone size: .; J gene: TRBJ1-1; V gene: TRBV10-1; D gene: .; CDR3 protein: CASSESRDGAVVAFF; CDR3 DNA: TGCGCCAGCAGTGAGTCGCGAGACGGAGCGGTCGTGGCTTTCTTT
clone size: medium-sized; J gene: TRBJ1-2; V gene: TRBV29-1; D gene: .; CDR3 protein: CSVPDVNYGYTF; CDR3 DNA: TGCAGCGTCCCAGACGTTAACTATGGCTACACCTTC
clone size: .; J gene: TRBJ1-6; V gene: TRBV6-2/TRBV6-3; D gene: TRBD1; CDR3 protein: CASAGTAMIPLHF; CDR3 DNA: TGTGCCAGCGCCGGGACAGCGATGATACCCCTCCACTTT
clone size: many; J gene: TRBJ1-2; V gene: TRBV19; D gene: .; CDR3 protein: CASIAGTSYYGYTF; CDR3 DNA: TGTGCCAGCATCGCCGGGACGTCCTACTATGGCTACACCTTC
clone size: few; J gene: TRBJ2-7; V gene: TRBV27; D gene: .; CDR3 protein: CASSSSPGFYEQYF; CDR3 DNA: TGTGCCAGCAGTTCCTCCCCGGGATTTTACGAGCAGTACTTC
clone size: few; J gene: TRBJ2-6; V gene: TRBV10-3; D gene: TRBD1; CDR3 protein: CAISPQGQDSGANVLTF; CDR3 DNA: TGTGCCATCAGCCCACAGGGGCAAGACTCTGGGGCCAACGTCCTGACTTTC
clone size: once; J gene: TRBJ1-3; V gene: TRBV19; D gene: TRBD1; CDR3 protein: CASSGGTAFGNTIYF; CDR3 DNA: TGTGCCAGTAGTGGGGGGACAGCCTTTGGAAACACCATATATTTT
clone size: few; J gene: TRBJ2-5; V gene: TRBV27; D gene: .; CDR3 protein: CASSPWGLQETQYF; CDR3 DNA: TGTGCCAGCAGTCCATGGGGCCTCCAAGAGACCCAGTACTTC
clone size: few; J gene: TRBJ2-3; V gene: TRBV7-9; D gene: .; CDR3 protein: CASSSGADTQYF; CDR3 DNA: TGTGCCAGCAGCTCCGGTGCAGATACGCAGTATTTT
clone size: .; J gene: TRBJ2-1; V gene: TRBV29-1; D gene: TRBD1; CDR3 protein: CSVEGQGAGEQFF; CDR3 DNA: TGCAGCGTTGAGGGGCAGGGGGCTGGGGAGCAGTTCTTC
clone size: .; J gene: TRBJ2-1; V gene: TRBV6-1; D gene: .; CDR3 protein: CASSEMSVSYNEQFF; CDR3 DNA: TGTGCCAGCAGTGAAATGTCAGTCTCCTACAATGAGCAGTTCTTC
clone size: once; J gene: TRBJ2-7; V gene: TRBV12-3/TRBV12-4; D gene: .; CDR3 protein: CANSLGQPYEQYF; CDR3 DNA: TGTGCCAACAGTTTAGGGCAGCCCTACGAGCAGTACTTC
clone size: many; J gene: TRBJ2-3; V gene: TRBV6-5; D gene: .; CDR3 protein: CASSYSIGHEDTQYF; CDR3 DNA: TGTGCCAGCAGTTACTCGATTGGTCATGAGGATACGCAGTATTTT
clone size: .; J gene: TRBJ2-1; V gene: TRBV6-2/TRBV6-3; D gene: TRBD2; CDR3 protein: CASSRSRTSGGGNEQFF; CDR3 DNA: TGTGCCAGCAGTCGATCCCGGACTAGCGGGGGGGGCAATGAGCAGTTCTTC
clone size: .; J gene: TRBJ2-7; V gene: TRBV15; D gene: .; CDR3 protein: CATSTQIITGPNYEQYF; CDR3 DNA: TGTGCCACCAGCACCCAAATCATCACAGGTCCCAACTACGAGCAGTACTTC
clone size: .; J gene: TRBJ2-5; V gene: TRBV5-4; D gene: .; CDR3 protein: CASSFFSETQYF; CDR3 DNA: TGTGCCAGCAGCTTTTTTTCGGAGACCCAGTACTTC
clone size: .; J gene: TRBJ1-2; V gene: TRBV27; D gene: .; CDR3 protein: CASSLRGPSYGYTF; CDR3 DNA: TGTGCCAGCAGTCTTAGGGGCCCCTCCTATGGCTACACCTTC
clone size: .; J gene: TRBJ2-1; V gene: TRBV6-2/TRBV6-3; D gene: TRBD2; CDR3 protein: CASSPTSGDYNEQFF; CDR3 DNA: TGTGCCAGCAGCCCTACTAGCGGTGATTACAATGAGCAGTTCTTC
clone size: .; J gene: TRBJ1-2; V gene: TRBV18; D gene: TRBD1; CDR3 protein: CASSPRGQGIGGYTF; CDR3 DNA: TGTGCCAGCTCACCGAGGGGACAGGGAATTGGTGGCTACACCTTC
clone size: .; J gene: TRBJ1-1; V gene: TRBV10-3; D gene: .; CDR3 protein: CAISESRGADRGGTEAFF; CDR3 DNA: TGTGCCATCAGTGAGTCGAGGGGCGCGGACAGAGGGGGAACTGAAGCTTTCTTT
clone size: medium-sized; J gene: TRBJ1-2; V gene: TRBV27; D gene: .; CDR3 protein: CASSLAGTNLYGYTF; CDR3 DNA: TGTGCCAGCAGTTTGGCTGGGACAAACCTGTATGGCTACACCTTC
clone size: few; J gene: TRBJ1-1; V gene: TRBV10-3; D gene: .; CDR3 protein: CAISESGAANTEAFF; CDR3 DNA: TGTGCCATCAGTGAGTCTGGCGCAGCGAACACTGAAGCTTTCTTT
clone size: few; J gene: TRBJ1-5; V gene: TRBV7-5; D gene: .; CDR3 protein: CISVSEAPRAPVHF; CDR3 DNA: .
clone size: .; J gene: TRBJ1-2; V gene: TRBV5-4; D gene: TRBD1; CDR3 protein: CASSERTGSYYGYTF; CDR3 DNA: TGTGCCAGCAGCGAACGGACAGGGTCTTACTATGGCTACACCTTC
clone size: .; J gene: TRBJ2-5; V gene: TRBV7-2; D gene: .; CDR3 protein: CASSLPLETQYF; CDR3 DNA: TGTGCCAGCAGCTTACCTTTGGAGACCCAGTACTTC
clone size: .; J gene: TRBJ1-1; V gene: TRBV6-6; D gene: .; CDR3 protein: CASSYISGGRMNTEAFF; CDR3 DNA: TGTGCCAGCAGTTACATCAGTGGAGGGAGGATGAACACTGAAGCTTTCTTT
clone size: many; J gene: TRBJ2-3; V gene: TRBV29-1; D gene: .; CDR3 protein: CSVWGPVRDTQYF; CDR3 DNA: TGCAGCGTTTGGGGACCGGTCCGGGATACGCAGTATTTT
clone size: medium-sized; J gene: TRBJ1-2; V gene: TRBV19; D gene: .; CDR3 protein: CASSIRGSYYGYTF; CDR3 DNA: TGTGCCAGTAGTATACGTGGCAGCTACTATGGCTACACCTTC
clone size: .; J gene: TRBJ2-1; V gene: TRBV18; D gene: .; CDR3 protein: CASSDGPGSGPYNEQFF; CDR3 DNA: TGTGCCAGCTCCGACGGCCCCGGGTCAGGTCCCTACAATGAGCAGTTCTTC
clone size: .; J gene: TRBJ1-5; V gene: TRBV6-2/TRBV6-3; D gene: .; CDR3 protein: CASSYNGLNGNQPQHF; CDR3 DNA: TGTGCCAGCAGTTACAATGGCTTGAATGGCAATCAGCCCCAGCATTTT
clone size: .; J gene: TRBJ2-7; V gene: TRBV6-2/TRBV6-3; D gene: .; CDR3 protein: CASNEGSYEQYF; CDR3 DNA: TGTGCCAGCAATGAGGGGTCCTACGAGCAGTACTTC
clone size: few; J gene: TRBJ2-7; V gene: TRBV6-4; D gene: TRBD1; CDR3 protein: CASSHRDRDYYEQYF; CDR3 DNA: TGTGCCAGCAGCCACCGGGACAGGGACTACTACGAGCAGTACTTC
clone size: .; J gene: TRBJ2-7; V gene: TRBV7-2; D gene: .; CDR3 protein: CASSLVGFYEQYF; CDR3 DNA: TGTGCCAGCAGCTTAGTGGGTTTCTACGAGCAGTACTTC
clone size: .; J gene: TRBJ1-2; V gene: TRBV6-6; D gene: TRBD1; CDR3 protein: CASSYSFAGGGYGYTF; CDR3 DNA: TGTGCCAGCAGTTACTCGTTTGCAGGGGGAGGCTATGGCTACACCTTC
clone size: medium-sized; J gene: TRBJ2-3; V gene: TRBV19; D gene: TRBD2; CDR3 protein: CASSMERRGGPDTQYF; CDR3 DNA: TGTGCCAGTAGTATGGAGAGGCGGGGGGGCCCAGATACGCAGTATTTT
clone size: .; J gene: TRBJ1-2; V gene: TRBV15; D gene: TRBD1; CDR3 protein: CATSRATTGGRYGYTF; CDR3 DNA: TGTGCCACCAGCAGAGCGACGACAGGGGGTAGGTATGGCTACACCTTC
clone size: few; J gene: TRBJ2-7; V gene: TRBV5-1; D gene: .; CDR3 protein: CASSLTGSYEQYF; CDR3 DNA: TGCGCCAGCAGCTTAACGGGTTCCTACGAGCAGTACTTC
clone size: few; J gene: TRBJ1-3; V gene: TRBV7-5; D gene: .; CDR3 protein: CISVSEATGGAGNTIYF; CDR3 DNA: .
clone size: .; J gene: TRBJ1-2; V gene: TRBV12-3/TRBV12-4; D gene: .; CDR3 protein: CASSFGTLYGYTF; CDR3 DNA: TGTGCCAGCAGTTTTGGCACCCTCTATGGCTACACCTTC
clone size: .; J gene: TRBJ2-5; V gene: TRBV28; D gene: .; CDR3 protein: CATLEGGEETQYF; CDR3 DNA: TGTGCCACCCTCGAGGGGGGCGAAGAGACCCAGTACTTC
clone size: medium-sized; J gene: TRBJ2-5; V gene: TRBV19; D gene: TRBD2; CDR3 protein: CASSIIGGGQETQYF; CDR3 DNA: TGTGCCAGTAGTATTATCGGGGGGGGACAAGAGACCCAGTACTTC
clone size: .; J gene: TRBJ2-1; V gene: TRBV5-1; D gene: TRBD2; CDR3 protein: CASSHPLAGEGNEQFF; CDR3 DNA: TGCGCCAGCAGTCATCCTCTAGCGGGGGAGGGGAATGAGCAGTTCTTC
clone size: few; J gene: TRBJ2-1; V gene: TRBV14; D gene: .; CDR3 protein: CASNPDSYNEQFF; CDR3 DNA: TGTGCCAGCAACCCCGACAGTTACAATGAGCAGTTCTTC
clone size: .; J gene: TRBJ2-1; V gene: TRBV6-2/TRBV6-3; D gene: .; CDR3 protein: CASSAGYQNNEQFF; CDR3 DNA: TGTGCCAGCAGTGCGGGTTACCAAAACAATGAGCAGTTCTTC
clone size: medium-sized; J gene: TRBJ2-3; V gene: TRBV19; D gene: .; CDR3 protein: CASSSDRTDTQYF; CDR3 DNA: TGTGCCAGTAGTAGCGACAGGACAGATACGCAGTATTTT
clone size: few; J gene: TRBJ1-5; V gene: TRBV6-5; D gene: .; CDR3 protein: CASSAQGYSNQPQHF; CDR3 DNA: TGTGCCAGCAGTGCCCAGGGTTATAGCAATCAGCCCCAGCATTTT
clone size: .; J gene: TRBJ1-6; V gene: TRBV4-3; D gene: TRBD1; CDR3 protein: CASSQDRGRNSPLHF; CDR3 DNA: TGCGCCAGCAGCCAAGATAGGGGGCGTAATTCACCCCTCCACTTT
clone size: few; J gene: TRBJ2-6; V gene: TRBV7-9; D gene: TRBD2; CDR3 protein: CASSVAGGFSGANVLTF; CDR3 DNA: TGTGCCAGCAGCGTGGCGGGGGGTTTTTCTGGGGCCAACGTCCTGACTTTC
clone size: .; J gene: TRBJ2-5; V gene: TRBV20-1; D gene: .; CDR3 protein: CSATLNGVRETQYF; CDR3 DNA: TGCAGTGCTACCCTCAACGGGGTAAGGGAGACCCAGTACTTC
clone size: .; J gene: TRBJ2-5; V gene: TRBV19; D gene: .; CDR3 protein: CASSPAGGGGETQYF; CDR3 DNA: TGTGCCAGCAGCCCAGCCGGAGGGGGGGGTGAGACCCAGTACTTC
clone size: .; J gene: TRBJ2-1; V gene: TRBV20-1; D gene: TRBD1; CDR3 protein: CSARQGYHNEQFF; CDR3 DNA: TGCAGTGCCAGACAGGGGTATCACAATGAGCAGTTCTTC
clone size: once; J gene: TRBJ2-2; V gene: TRBV7-9; D gene: .; CDR3 protein: CASSFSLPGELFF; CDR3 DNA: TGTGCCAGCAGCTTTTCGTTACCCGGGGAGCTGTTTTTT
clone size: few; J gene: TRBJ2-2; V gene: TRBV5-4; D gene: TRBD1; CDR3 protein: CASSRQGAVTGELFF; CDR3 DNA: TGTGCCAGCAGCCGACAGGGGGCCGTCACCGGGGAGCTGTTTTTT
clone size: .; J gene: TRBJ2-6; V gene: TRBV5-4; D gene: .; CDR3 protein: CAAGPSGANVLTF; CDR3 DNA: TGTGCCGCCGGCCCATCCGGGGCCAACGTCCTGACTTTC